This T cell receptor (beta chain) derives from a study of T cells after yellow fever vaccination. Study results and caveats: Reappearing after the booster were most of the clones from primary vaccination (96% CD4, 88% CD8).

Each CDR3 protein gets one entry after TCRdb re-called the 5' RACE reads with MiXCR. Of roughly 140,000 distinct CDR3 sequences listed, 7.7% were seen once; the top ten hold less than 0.95%. The table lists this clonotype with many counts. Its target is not known. This TCR derives from a man aged 25-45 years who received the YFV17D yellow fever vaccine. Material: CD4+ T cells sorted from PBMCs, obtained 5 days after the yellow fever booster vaccination.

The CDR3 DNA reads as TGCGCCAGCAGCTTCCAAGCGGGAGGGAGCACAGATACGCAGTATTTT. Amino acids: CASSFQAGGSTDTQYF. The chain is built from TRBV5-1 and TRBJ2-3; TRBD2 matches 10 bases. Trimming took 2 bases from V and 0 from J; bases not matched to a gene: 3. The CDR3 is 16 residues long. The germline gives CDR1 SGHRS, CDR2 YFSETQ. Complete variable domain (other parts from reference TRBV5-1 and TRBJ2-3): KAGVTQTPRYLIKTRGQQVTLSCSPISGHRSVSWYQQTPGQGLQFLFEYFSETQRNKGNFPGRFSGRQFSNSRSEMNVSTLELGDSALYLCASSFQAGGSTDTQYFGPGTRLTVL.